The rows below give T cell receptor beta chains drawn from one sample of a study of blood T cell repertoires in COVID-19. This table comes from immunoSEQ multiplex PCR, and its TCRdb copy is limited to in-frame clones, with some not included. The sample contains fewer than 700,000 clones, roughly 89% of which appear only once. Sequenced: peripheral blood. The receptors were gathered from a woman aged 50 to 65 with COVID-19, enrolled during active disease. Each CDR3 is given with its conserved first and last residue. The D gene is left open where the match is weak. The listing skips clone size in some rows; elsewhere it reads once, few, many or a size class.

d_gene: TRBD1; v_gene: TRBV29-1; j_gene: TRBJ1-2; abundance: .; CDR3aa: CSGGTGDNYGYTF; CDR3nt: TGCAGCGGGGGGACAGGGGATAACTATGGCTACACCTTC
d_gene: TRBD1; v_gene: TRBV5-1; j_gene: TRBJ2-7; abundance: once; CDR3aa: CASSWGQGAYEQYF; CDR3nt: TGCGCCAGCAGCTGGGGACAGGGCGCCTACGAGCAGTACTTC
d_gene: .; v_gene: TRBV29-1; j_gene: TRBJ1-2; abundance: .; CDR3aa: CSVETPGSYGYTF; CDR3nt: TGCAGCGTTGAGACACCGGGATCGTATGGCTACACCTTC
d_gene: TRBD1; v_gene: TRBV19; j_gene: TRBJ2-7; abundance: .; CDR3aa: CASSIRPGQGLGEQYF; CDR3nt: TGTGCCAGTAGTATAAGGCCGGGACAGGGATTGGGTGAGCAGTACTTC
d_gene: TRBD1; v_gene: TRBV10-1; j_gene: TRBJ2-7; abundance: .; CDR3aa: CATRRDRNTYEQYF; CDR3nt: TGCGCCACCCGCCGGGACAGGAACACCTACGAGCAGTACTTC
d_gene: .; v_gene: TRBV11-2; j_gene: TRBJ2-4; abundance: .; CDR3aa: CASSLDHGGNNIQYF; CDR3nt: TGTGCCAGCAGCTTAGATCATGGGGGGAATAACATTCAGTACTTC
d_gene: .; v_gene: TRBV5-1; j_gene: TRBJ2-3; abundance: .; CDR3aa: CASSLGELWYF; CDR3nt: TGCGCCAGCAGCCTCGGGGAGCTTTGGTATTTT
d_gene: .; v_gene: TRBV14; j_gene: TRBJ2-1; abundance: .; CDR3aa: CASSQSVGLSPYNEQFF; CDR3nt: TGTGCCAGCAGCCAATCCGTAGGACTATCCCCTTACAATGAGCAGTTCTTC
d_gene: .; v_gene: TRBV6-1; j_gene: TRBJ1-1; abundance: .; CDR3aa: CASSEAQRGYEAFF; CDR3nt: TGTGCCAGCAGTGAAGCGCAAAGGGGGTATGAAGCTTTCTTT
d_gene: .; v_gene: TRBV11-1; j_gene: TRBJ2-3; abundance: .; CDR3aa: CASSLRWGGTDTQYF; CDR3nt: TGTGCCAGCAGCTTACGGTGGGGGGGCACAGATACGCAGTATTTT
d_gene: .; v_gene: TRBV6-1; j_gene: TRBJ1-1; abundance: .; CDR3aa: CASSESRVGAEAFF; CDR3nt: TGTGCCAGCAGTGAAAGCAGGGTAGGCGCTGAAGCTTTCTTT
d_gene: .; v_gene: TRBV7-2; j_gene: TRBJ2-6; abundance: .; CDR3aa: CASSSQGIGSGANVLTF; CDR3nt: TGTGCCAGCAGCTCCCAGGGAATAGGCTCTGGGGCCAACGTCCTGACTTTC
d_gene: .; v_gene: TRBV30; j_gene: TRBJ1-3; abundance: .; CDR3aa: CAWSELGDEGQATF; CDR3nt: TGTGCCTGGAGTGAGTTGGGGGACGAGGGACAAGCCACATTT
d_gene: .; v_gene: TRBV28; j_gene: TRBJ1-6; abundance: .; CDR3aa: CASSFWGPDSPLHF; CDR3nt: TGTGCCAGCAGTTTCTGGGGGCCGGATTCACCCCTCCACTTT
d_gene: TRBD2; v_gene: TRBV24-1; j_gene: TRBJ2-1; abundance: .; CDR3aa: CATAGTSGVNEQFF; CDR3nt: TGTGCCACCGCCGGGACTAGCGGGGTCAATGAGCAGTTCTTC
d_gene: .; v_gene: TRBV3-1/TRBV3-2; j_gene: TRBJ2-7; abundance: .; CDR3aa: CASSQDLNEQYF; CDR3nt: TGTGCCAGCAGCCAAGATCTTAACGAGCAGTACTTC
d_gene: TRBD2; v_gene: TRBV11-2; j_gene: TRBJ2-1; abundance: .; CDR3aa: CASSLDGGAYNEQFF; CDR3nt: TGTGCCAGCAGCTTAGACGGGGGGGCCTACAATGAGCAGTTCTTC
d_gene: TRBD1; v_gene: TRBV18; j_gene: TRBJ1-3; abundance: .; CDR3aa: CASSLRQGTGNTIYF; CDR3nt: TGTGCCAGCTCACTGCGACAGGGGACTGGAAACACCATATATTTT
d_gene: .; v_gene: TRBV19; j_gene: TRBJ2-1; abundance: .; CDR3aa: CASSIAYNEQFF; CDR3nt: TGTGCCAGTAGTATAGCATACAATGAGCAGTTCTTC
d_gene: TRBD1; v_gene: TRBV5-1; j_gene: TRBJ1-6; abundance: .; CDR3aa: CASSLLDRASSYNSPLHF; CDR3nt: TGCGCCAGCAGCCTGCTCGACAGGGCAAGCTCCTATAATTCACCCCTCCACTTT
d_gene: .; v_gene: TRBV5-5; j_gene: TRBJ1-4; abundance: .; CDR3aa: CASSLSHNEKLFF; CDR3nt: TGTGCCAGCAGCTTGAGCCATAATGAAAAACTGTTTTTT
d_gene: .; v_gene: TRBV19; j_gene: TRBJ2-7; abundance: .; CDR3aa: CASSIGWGRGYEQYF; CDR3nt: TGTGCCAGTAGTATAGGATGGGGCAGGGGCTACGAGCAGTACTTC
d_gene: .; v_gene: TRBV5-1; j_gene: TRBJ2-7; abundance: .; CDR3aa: CASSLDIGGVVYEQYF; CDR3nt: TGCGCCAGCAGCTTGGATATCGGCGGCGTCGTCTACGAGCAGTACTTC